One sample yielded the 26 T cell receptor beta chains listed below, sequenced in a study of blood T cell repertoires in COVID-19. Some clones are missing from TCRdb's copy, which holds only in-frame ones; the method was immunoSEQ multiplex PCR. The sample contains 110,000 or so clones, around 87% of which appear only once. The sample taken for sequencing was peripheral blood. The receptor source for this set is a human donor in a cohort sampled during active COVID-19.

This sequence joins TRBV30 and TRBJ2-1; D is uncertain. CDR1 is GTSNPN, CDR2 SVGIG, per germline (reference sequence). This CDR3 contains 11 residues. Trimming removed 2 bases from V and 7 bases from J, with 6 bases in between. The CDR3 region has the DNA TGTGCCTGGAGTTCGCGGAATGAGCAGTTCTTC. The encoded protein is CAWSSRNEQFF.

The CDR3 nucleotides read TGTGCCAGTAGTATAGCAATCGGGACTAGCGGCAATGAGCAGTTCTTC. It encodes CASSIAIGTSGNEQFF. The rearrangement links TRBV19 to TRBJ2-1, with TRBD2 matching 11 bases. Unmatched junction bases numbered 5, after V lost 1 base and J lost 6 bases. There are 16 residues in the CDR3. From germline, CDR1 is LNHDA and CDR2 SQIVND (reference sequence).

This chain links TRBV9 with TRBJ2-6, with D maybe TRBD1 (6 bases). Trimming took 1 base from V and 3 from J, leaving 11 bases between them. Germline CDR1 and CDR2: SGDLS and YYNGEE. CDR3 length: 16 amino acids. CDR3 in DNA: TGTGCCAGCAGCGTACTCCTAGGGGGTGGGGCCAACGTCCTGACTTTC. Protein sequence: CASSVLLGGGANVLTF.

This clone has a handful of counts. The genes are TRBV19 and TRBJ2-7; 8 positions match TRBD1. With 6 bases clipped from V and 1 base from J, the junction kept 8 bases outside the gene matches. CDR1 and CDR2 (germline): LNHDA, SQIVND (reference sequence). The CDR3 is 15 residues long. The CDR3 sequence: CASSRTDRESYEQYF. The CDR3 nucleotides read TGTGCCAGTAGCCGAACGGACAGGGAATCCTACGAGCAGTACTTC.

The chain employs TRBV3-1 (or the pseudogene TRBV3-2) and TRBJ1-2; D is ambiguous. V was cut by 2 bases and J by 0 bases, with 7 bases left in between. Germline-derived CDR1 and CDR2 are LGHDT and YNNKEL (reference sequence). There are 14 residues in the CDR3. The CDR3 DNA sequence: TGTGCCAGCAGCCAAAGCACTGCTAACTATGGCTACACCTTC. Translation: CASSQSTANYGYTF.

V is TRBV5-4 and J is TRBJ2-2; 7 bases fit TRBD1. CDR1 and CDR2 from the germline V gene are SGHNT and YYREEE (reference sequence). This CDR3 region has 14 residues. The V gene end was trimmed by 5 bases and the J gene end by 5 bases; junction bases not matched to a gene: 6. The CDR3 loop is CASRGDRVTGELFF. In DNA, the CDR3 is TGTGCCAGCAGAGGCGACAGGGTTACCGGGGAGCTGTTTTTT.

The chain combines TRBV6-5 with TRBJ1-3, with D maybe TRBD1 (6 bases). The germline CDR1 and CDR2 sequences are MNHEY and SVGAGI. CDR3 size: 14 residues. V lost 5 bases to trimming and J lost 0 bases, with 8 bases between them. In DNA form, the CDR3 reads TGTGCCAGCAGTAACAGGGCCTCTGGAAACACCATATATTTT. It yields the protein CASSNRASGNTIYF.

The gene calls are TRBV18 and TRBJ1-5; possible D gene TRBD1, 6 bases. V was cut by 7 bases and J by 9 bases, with 19 bases left in between. Germline V lookup: CDR1 KGHSH, CDR2 LQKENI. The CDR3 covers 14 residues. The CDR3 reads CASWGGTPDRPQHF. The CDR3 nucleotides are TGTGCCAGCTGGGGTGGGACACCTGATCGGCCCCAGCATTTT.

The V and J genes are TRBV7-3 and TRBJ2-2; TRBD2 agrees at 8 bases. The germline V gene has CDR1 SGHTA and CDR2 FQGTGA. V shed 5 bases, J shed 6 bases, and the junction held 5 bases outside the gene matches. The CDR3 totals 14 residues. Here the CDR3 reads CASSRGLEAGELFF. The CDR3 DNA sequence: TGTGCCAGCAGCCGGGGACTAGAGGCCGGGGAGCTGTTTTTT.

The chain combines TRBV3-1 (or the pseudogene TRBV3-2) with TRBJ1-1; 8 bases fit TRBD1. V lost 0 bases and J lost 3; bases outside the gene matches: 6. The CDR3 is made up of 16 amino acids. Germline V gives CDR1 LGHDT, CDR2 YNNKEL (reference sequence). The CDR3 coding sequence is TGTGCCAGCAGCCAAGAAGGCAGGGGGCTTGACACTGAAGCTTTCTTT. It specifies CASSQEGRGLDTEAFF.

The chain is built from TRBV19 and TRBJ2-7; weak D call: TRBD2 (5 bases). This CDR3 has 12 amino acids. Germline-derived CDR1 and CDR2 are LNHDA and SQIVND (reference sequence). V was cut by 3 bases and J by 4 bases, with 7 bases left in between. The CDR3 bases are TGTGCCAGTAGTATTGGGGAGTACGAGCAGTACTTC. It translates to CASSIGEYEQYF.

This clone was seen only a few times. The chain links TRBV7-9 to TRBJ1-1, with a weak D call TRBD1 (5 bases). Trimming stripped 2 bases from V and 7 bases from J, with 17 bases between. Germline assignment: CDR1 SEHNR and CDR2 FQNEAQ (reference sequence). This CDR3 is 15 amino acids long. CDR3 in DNA: TGTGCCAGCAGCTTACGGGGGACGACTAAGGTTGAAGCTTTCTTT. Protein: CASSLRGTTKVEAFF.

V and J are TRBV6-5 and TRBJ2-1, with TRBD2 matching 13 bases. V lost 6 bases, J lost 5 bases, and 4 bases stayed unmatched. The length of the CDR3 is 15 residues. Germline V gives CDR1 MNHEY, CDR2 SVGAGI. The CDR3 bases are TGTGCCAGCAGAAAGGGACTAGCGGGAAACAATGAGCAGTTCTTC. The encoded protein is CASRKGLAGNNEQFF.

V usage is TRBV19 and J usage is TRBJ2-7; 8 positions match TRBD1. CDR1 and CDR2 from the germline V gene are LNHDA and SQIVND (reference sequence). J lost 4 bases, V lost 5 bases, and 7 bases had no gene match. The CDR3 extends over 14 amino acids. The CDR3 coding sequence is TGTGCCAGTAGTTCGCGACAGGGGCTATACGAGCAGTACTTC. This codes for CASSSRQGLYEQYF. Using reference TRBV19 and TRBJ2-7 for the parts outside the CDR3, the full variable domain is DGGITQSPKYLFRKEGQNVTLSCEQNLNHDAMYWYRQDPGQGLRLIYYSQIVNDFQKGDIAEGYSVSREKKESFPLTVTSAQKNPTAFYLCASSSRQGLYEQYFGPGTRLTVT.

The chain links TRBV7-2 to TRBJ2-7; D not certain. CDR1 is SGHTA and CDR2 is FQGNSA in the germline V gene. V lost 2 bases, J lost 2 bases, and 10 bases lay in between. CDR3 length: 14 amino acids. Here the CDR3 DNA reads TGTGCCAGCAGCTTATTTCCTTCCCCCTACGAGCAGTACTTC. Translated, it gives CASSLFPSPYEQYF. The full variable domain, in which reference TRBV7-2 and TRBJ2-7 provide the parts outside the CDR3, is GAGVSQSPSNKVTEKGKDVELRCDPISGHTALYWYRQSLGQGLEFLIYFQGNSAPDKSGLPSDRFSAERTGGSVSTLTIQRTQQEDSAVYLCASSLFPSPYEQYFGPGTRLTVT.

The J gene is TRBJ2-1, the V gene TRBV19; 10 bases are shared with TRBD2. This CDR3 region has 17 residues. With 3 bases clipped from V and 1 base from J, the junction kept 6 bases outside the gene matches. Germline-derived CDR1 and CDR2 are LNHDA and SQIVND (reference sequence). CDR3 DNA sequence: TGTGCCAGTAGTATTAGGCCTAGCGGGGGTTCCTACAATGAGCAGTTCTTC. Its translation: CASSIRPSGGSYNEQFF.

This chain joins TRBV18 and TRBJ2-7, with TRBD1 as a possible D gene (5 bases). The V end was cut by 2 bases, the J end by 5 bases, with 13 bases between. The germline V gene has CDR1 KGHSH and CDR2 LQKENI. This CDR3 has 14 amino acids. CDR3 sequence: CASSPFQGENEQYF. The DNA for the CDR3 is TGTGCCAGCTCACCATTCCAGGGCGAGAACGAGCAGTACTTC.

The chain carries TRBV7-2 and TRBJ1-6, with D hard to call. Looked up from germline, CDR1 is SGHTA and CDR2 is FQGNSA. Trimming shortened V by 5 bases and J by 9 bases, and 14 bases separated the two germline ends. The length of the CDR3 is 14 residues. This chain's CDR3 is CASSNSISPSPLHF. DNA for the CDR3: TGTGCCAGCAGCAACAGCATTTCCCCTTCACCCCTCCACTTT.

The genes are TRBV7-2 and TRBJ2-5, with 9 nucleotides matching TRBD2. Trimming cost V 5 bases and J 5 bases; bases outside gene matches: 6. Germline V gene lookup returns CDR1 SGHTA and CDR2 FQGNSA. This CDR3 region has 14 residues. In DNA form, the CDR3 reads TGTGCCAGCAGCCTCGAAGGACTAGCGGAGACCCAGTACTTC. This codes for CASSLEGLAETQYF. The full variable domain, with the rest looked up from reference TRBV7-2 and TRBJ2-5, is GAGVSQSPSNKVTEKGKDVELRCDPISGHTALYWYRQSLGQGLEFLIYFQGNSAPDKSGLPSDRFSAERTGGSVSTLTIQRTQQEDSAVYLCASSLEGLAETQYFGPGTRLLVL.

The chain joins TRBV27 to TRBJ2-3; 8 positions match TRBD2. The V gene end was trimmed by 5 bases and the J gene end by 6 bases; junction bases not matched to a gene: 7. The CDR3 length is 14 residues. Germline values: CDR1 MNHEY, CDR2 SMNVEV (reference sequence). CDR3 sequence: CASSRRLARDTQYF. The CDR3 DNA sequence: TGTGCCAGCAGTCGCCGACTAGCGCGGGATACGCAGTATTTT.

CDR3 DNA sequence: TGTGCCAGCAGCTTAGGGGCGGGGGCGCGGCGGAACATTCAGTACTTC. Translation: CASSLGAGARRNIQYF. The chain joins TRBV13 to TRBJ2-4; possibly TRBD2 for D (7 bases). Germline assignment: CDR1 PRHDT and CDR2 FYEKMQ (reference sequence). The CDR3 length is 16 residues. V was clipped by 0 bases and J by 7 bases, with 16 bases between them.

This clone was detected a few times. J is TRBJ1-2 and V is TRBV6-6; 9 positions agree with TRBD1. V shed 6 bases, J shed 4 bases, and the junction held 12 bases outside the gene matches. Germline V lookup: CDR1 MNHNY, CDR2 SVGAGI (reference sequence). CDR3 length: 16 amino acids. The CDR3 coding sequence is TGTGCCAGCAGCCCCGGACAGGGGAACTATCGCTATGGCTACACCTTC. The encoded protein is CASSPGQGNYRYGYTF.

This clone came up once. The chain employs TRBV19 and TRBJ2-7, with D perhaps TRBD1 (6 bases). The V end was cut by 4 bases, the J end by 3 bases, with 13 bases between. Germline V lookup: CDR1 LNHDA, CDR2 SQIVND (reference sequence). The length of the CDR3 is 14 residues. CDR3 nucleotides: TGTGCCAGTAGTACCAACCCGGACAGCTACGAGCAGTACTTC. Amino acids: CASSTNPDSYEQYF.

This chain links TRBV11-3 with TRBJ1-5; a weak D match, TRBD1 (6 bases). CDR1 and CDR2 (germline): SGHNT, YENEEA. Trimming took off 5 bases at V and 2 bases at J, with 16 bases between the two ends. The CDR3 loop spans 16 amino acids. CDR3 coding DNA: TGTGCCAGCAGCCTGAAAAGGGGGTTCGGCAATCAGCCCCAGCATTTT. Amino acid sequence: CASSLKRGFGNQPQHF.

This clone appeared a few times. The chain links TRBV11-3 to TRBJ1-1; TRBD1 might be the D (5 bases). Germline CDR1 and CDR2: SGHNT and YENEEA. The length of the CDR3 is 14 residues. Deletions cut 5 bases from V and 2 bases from J, with 12 bases between. The CDR3 DNA is TGTGCCAGCAGCCCGGGGGGTTCTAACACTGAAGCTTTCTTT. It yields the protein CASSPGGSNTEAFF.

The chain joins TRBV12-3 or TRBV12-4 to TRBJ1-5, with 9 bases aligning to TRBD1. Germline trimming cut 6 bases from V and 4 bases from J; bases unmatched to any gene: 1. The CDR3 consists of 13 residues. CDR3 nucleotide sequence: TGTGCCAGCAGGGGGACAGGGAATCAGCCCCAGCATTTT. This sequence encodes CASRGTGNQPQHF.